This is a list of T cell receptor beta chains from one sample in a study of T-cell memory formation after mild COVID-19. TCRdb re-called the 5' RACE reads through MiXCR, storing one row per CDR3 protein. Counted here are about 400,000 distinct CDR3 sequences, 16% occurring once; the ten biggest clones make up 20% to 25%. What was sequenced was PBMCs or a T cell subset sorted from them (not recorded which). These receptors were collected from a man aged 18 to 30 who had mild COVID-19 (a few samples of this study predate the infection). Cell type and time point are not known. The CDR3 runs from the conserved cysteine through the conserved F or W. Fields, in order: V gene, CDR3 protein.

>TRBV5-1
CASSLTPWTGDNEQFF
>TRBV6-1
CASSHHRDRGSYEQYF
>TRBV7-9
CASSLALIGTGFNQPQHF
>TRBV12-3/TRBV12-4
CASSLAGPNQPQHF
>TRBV9
CASSVATGDSPLHF
>TRBV7-9
CASSRLADTQYF
>TRBV14
CASSQDISLNEQFF
>TRBV7-3
CASSLVARAQETQYF
>TRBV6-5
CASSSERGDTQYF
>TRBV20-1
CSARTAGGSQPQHF
>TRBV18
CASSPSQGLYNEQFF
>TRBV5-1
CASSALEEEGYTF
>TRBV7-9
CASSYPGTGFYEQYF
>TRBV5-1
CASSLEAGINEQYF
>TRBV10-3
CAISEPQGSYEQYF
>TRBV5-4
CASSLNYQNTDTQYF
>TRBV5-4
CASSPTGYGTDTQYF
>TRBV7-2
CASSLSRTDTQYF
>TRBV5-6
CASSLRSSGGRRETQYF
>TRBV6-6
CASGDPGQGSIRYEQYF
>TRBV10-3
CAIRKGLAGFNEQFF
>TRBV5-1
CASSLGGAGRQTQYF
>TRBV20-1
CSARGQGNSPLHF
>TRBV5-1
CASRTGGYYGYTF
>TRBV7-9
CASSLGSGFNSPLHF
>TRBV10-3
CASQPGTGANVLTF
>TRBV15
CATSRGGTDYGYTF
>TRBV7-9
CASSLAGLAGTGELFF
>TRBV12-3/TRBV12-4
CASSLRASYGYTF
>TRBV7-2
CASSWRGAPNTGELFF
>TRBV7-8
CASSLGTSTSRAFF
>TRBV20-1
CSAPSGAGGTEAFF
>TRBV7-8
CASSWKQGFAETQYF
>TRBV28
CASSGTGTGAETQYF
>TRBV12-3/TRBV12-4
CASSLGTRTATSYEQYF
>TRBV11-2
CASSASATYGYTF
>TRBV7-9
CASSVGWGAGYNEQFF
>TRBV7-3
CASSFGMNTEAFF
>TRBV4-3
CASSHVLKQVSTGELFF
>TRBV6-5
CASSSQSPVGTQYF
>TRBV19
CASSINRIYEQYF
>TRBV7-7
CASSLVEDRALNSPLHF
>TRBV5-8
CASSRRVSYTEAFF
>TRBV12-3/TRBV12-4
CASRWGGQPQHF
>TRBV28
CASSTGGAADTEAFF
>TRBV7-2
CASSLQGGWDEQFF
>TRBV6-4
CASSDSRAGGYNEQFF
>TRBV18
CASSGGRDEQYF
>TRBV12-3/TRBV12-4
CASSSSGGENYEQYF